The next 16 T cell receptor beta chains were all read from a single sample in a study of cytomegalovirus exposure and HLA in healthy donors. 13 Jbeta primers and 60 Vbeta primers were used for the PCR. Profiling relied on immunoSEQ multiplex PCR, and the TCRdb table lists in-frame clones only, not all of them. The sample holds 150,000 to 200,000 clones, roughly a tenth seen once. Sequencing was performed on PBMCs. These receptors were taken from a woman aged 25 to 45 in good health and CMV-seropositive.

This clone was seen ten or more times. V gene TRBV10-1 combines with J gene TRBJ2-2, with 7 positions matching TRBD1. After removal of 7 bases from V and 2 bases from J, the junction contained 7 bases not matched to a gene. Per the germline V gene, CDR1 is WNHNN and CDR2 is SYGVQD (reference sequence). This CDR3 spans 15 amino acids. The CDR3 spells CASTPGTVNTGELFF. The CDR3 nucleotides read TGCGCCAGCACTCCGGGGACAGTCAACACCGGGGAGCTGTTTTTT.

CDR3 DNA: TGCGCCAGCAGTGAGAACAGTAAATACGAGCAGTACTTC. Translated: CASSENSKYEQYF. The chain carries TRBV10-2 and TRBJ2-7; D not certain. V lost 2 bases and J 4 bases, leaving 9 bases between the germline ends. The CDR3 consists of 13 residues. CDR1 and CDR2 (germline): WSHSY, SAAADI.

This clone was recorded a few times. V usage is TRBV6-1 and J usage is TRBJ1-1, with D possibly matching TRBD1 (6 bases). The CDR3 has 13 amino acids. Trimming left V 1 base short and J 11 bases short, with 14 bases between. Germline CDR1 reads MNHNS; CDR2 reads SASEGT. This CDR3 reads CASSEGIGGRAFF. CDR3 bases: TGTGCCAGCAGTGAAGGTATAGGGGGTAGGGCTTTCTTT.

This clone was seen only a few times. The rearrangement links TRBV2 to TRBJ1-4; 8 nucleotides align to TRBD1. This CDR3 is built from 14 residues. From germline, CDR1 is SNHLY and CDR2 FYNNEI. The ends lost 11 bases at V and 6 bases at J; junction bases unmatched: 11. CDR3: CAAPIGTGDEKLFF. The CDR3 region has the DNA TGTGCCGCTCCAATCGGGACAGGCGATGAAAAACTGTTTTTT.

In this sample, this clone turned up a few times. This rearrangement joins TRBV6-5 to TRBJ2-2, with D tentatively TRBD1 (6 bases). CDR1 is MNHEY, CDR2 SVGAGI, per germline. This CDR3 is built from 14 residues. Trimming took 2 bases from V and 5 from J, leaving 9 bases between them. The CDR3 spells CASSYGTLTGELFF. CDR3 in DNA: TGTGCCAGCAGTTACGGGACACTAACCGGGGAGCTGTTTTTT.

This clone was seen a few times. The chain couples TRBV30 to TRBJ2-1, with D possibly matching TRBD2 (5 bases). The CDR3 contains 14 residues. V lost 0 bases and J 4 bases, leaving 10 bases between the germline ends. From germline, CDR1 is GTSNPN and CDR2 SVGIG (reference sequence). CDR3 region: CAWSVLARYNEQFF. The CDR3 coding sequence is TGTGCCTGGAGTGTATTAGCGAGATACAATGAGCAGTTCTTC.

The rearrangement uses TRBV5-1 and TRBJ2-7; a weak D match, TRBD1 (6 bases). Germline loops: CDR1 SGHRS, CDR2 YFSETQ. CDR3 length: 13 amino acids. Trimming pared 5 bases from V and 0 bases from J, leaving 9 bases between. CDR3 bases: TGCGCCAGCAGATGGACAGACTCCTACGAGCAGTACTTC. It codes for CASRWTDSYEQYF.

This clone was found a few times. The genes are TRBV5-6 and TRBJ2-7; 12 nucleotides agree with TRBD1. Trimming at V came to 4 bases and at J to 6 bases, leaving 5 bases not matched to a gene. Germline V gene sequence: CDR1 SGHDT, CDR2 YYEEEE. The CDR3 length is 14 residues. In DNA form, the CDR3 reads TGTGCCAGCAGCCCCGGGACAGGGGGCATCGAGCAGTACTTC. Amino acid sequence: CASSPGTGGIEQYF.

This clone was detected a few times. The chain couples TRBV6-1 to TRBJ1-5, with 10 bases identical to TRBD1. The CDR3 runs 14 residues. The germline gives CDR1 MNHNS, CDR2 SASEGT. The junction had 9 bases not matched to a gene; V was cut back by 6 bases and J by 10 bases. CDR3 DNA sequence: TGTGCCAGCAGCGCCGGGACAGGGGTCCAACCCCAGCATTTT. Translated: CASSAGTGVQPQHF.

The chain joins TRBV19 to TRBJ1-6; a weak D match, TRBD1 (6 bases). This CDR3 comprises 13 residues. Per the germline V gene, CDR1 is LNHDA and CDR2 is SQIVND (reference sequence). Trimming removed 5 bases at V and 10 bases at J, with 12 bases between. The chain's CDR3 is CASSPATGSPLHF. The CDR3 nucleotides read TGTGCCAGTAGTCCAGCGACAGGCTCACCCCTCCACTTT.

This clone was found a few times. V and J are TRBV29-1 and TRBJ2-1, with a weak D call TRBD2 (6 bases). The length of the CDR3 is 13 residues. V was pared by 3 bases and J by 6 bases, with 12 bases between. Germline V CDR1 and CDR2: SQVTM, ANQGSEA. CDR3 bases: TGCAGCGTTGAGACCGGGACTTTCAATGAGCAGTTCTTC. It is translated as CSVETGTFNEQFF.

This clone was detected a few times. V and J are TRBV27 and TRBJ2-7; 9 positions match TRBD1. CDR1 is MNHEY and CDR2 is SMNVEV in the germline V gene (reference sequence). The CDR3 contains 14 residues. J was trimmed by 5 bases and V by 4 bases; bases with no gene match: 6. The CDR3 sequence: CASSWGQGGNEQYF. The CDR3 DNA reads as TGTGCCAGCAGTTGGGGACAGGGCGGGAACGAGCAGTACTTC.

The chain carries TRBV5-6 and TRBJ2-7, with D unresolved. CDR3 length: 11 amino acids. V was trimmed by 3 bases and J by 7 bases, leaving 8 bases between them. The germline V gene has CDR1 SGHDT and CDR2 YYEEEE. This CDR3 is CASSSREEQYF. Written as DNA, the CDR3 is TGTGCCAGCAGCTCAAGAGAAGAGCAGTACTTC.

This clone has more than one count but fewer than ten. J is TRBJ2-2 and V is TRBV2; tentatively, D is TRBD2 (5 bases). The ends were cut back, 6 bases at V and 7 bases at J, with 12 bases in the middle. Looked up from germline, CDR1 is SNHLY and CDR2 is FYNNEI. The CDR3 length is 13 residues. The DNA of the CDR3 is TGTGCCAGCAGAAGAAGGACTGGCGGGGAGCTGTTTTTT. This codes for CASRRRTGGELFF.

The chain is built from TRBV18 and TRBJ2-5, with TRBD2 as a possible D gene (6 bases). V was pared by 2 bases and J by 3 bases, with 37 bases between. Germline lookup yields CDR1 KGHSH and CDR2 LQKENI. The CDR3 is 23 amino acids. CDR3: CASSPSSKGIVGGGSWKEETQYF. The DNA for the CDR3 is TGTGCCAGCTCACCATCTTCGAAGGGGATAGTGGGAGGAGGATCATGGAAGGAAGAGACCCAGTACTTC.

A note on this clone: This likely comes from a read error, as the CDR3 has no conserved phenylalanine or tryptophan at its end. It is unclear where the CDR3 begins or ends on the DNA, so no DNA is shown, and the CDR3 is as TCRdb lists it. This chain links TRBV6-5 with TRBJ1-5; the D segment call TRBD1 is taken from the table without a DNA check. The CDR3 is made up of 14 amino acids, end residues included. Germline V gives CDR1 MNHEY, CDR2 SVGAGI. The CDR3 loop is CASSPLDRAQPKHL.